The TCR beta chain described here comes from a study of blood T cell repertoires in COVID-19. CDR1 is SGHTA and CDR2 is FQGNSA in the germline V gene. With 3 bases removed from V and 10 bases from J, the gap between germline ends came to 10 bases. CDR3 length equals 12 residues. As originally analysed: Reference gene primer amplification gave estimated nucleated cell counts. Sequencing used immunoSEQ multiplex PCR; TCRdb keeps in-frame clones, though not all of them. V, J and clone size derive from that table, while D and trimming were established from the DNA sequence. The sample contains roughly 200,000 clones, about 90% of which appear only once. Participants' own reports of clinical history determined their cohort assignment.

Input material: PBMCs or T cells enriched from blood (not recorded which). The source is a woman in her twenties or thirties who had recovered from COVID-19. V is TRBV7-2 and J is TRBJ2-1; the D gene is possibly TRBD1 (5 bases). This CDR3 is CASSFLQEEQFF. CDR3 coding DNA: TGTGCCAGCAGCTTCTTACAGGAGGAGCAGTTCTTC.